The T cell receptor beta chain described here comes from a study of Ad26.COV2.S vaccination and SARS-CoV-2 variants. Comments on this clone: Its specificity is not known.

V lost 0 bases and J 11 bases, leaving 26 bases between the germline ends. The CDR3 contains 19 residues. Germline CDR1 is LGHNA and CDR2 is YNFKEQ. Notes on the study in general: From the TCR breadth and depth analyses, total T cell responses may have been underestimated. Vaccine recipients and placebo recipients showed similar non-spike TCR breadth.

The treatment is: some 19 received Ad26.COV2.S at low or high dose, single or two shots; several received placebo; per-sample allocation not given. Collection of the samples took place on day 63 after the first injection of vaccine or placebo. Within Boston, the person who donated was an adult of 18-55 years. TCRdb's table, derived via immunoSEQ multiplex PCR, lists solely in-frame clones and lacks some. The sample carries over 400,000 clones, 90% recorded once. The sample was peripheral blood, taken in a trial of Ad26.COV2.S vaccine versus placebo. V and J are TRBV4-2 and TRBJ2-6; a possible D gene is TRBD1 (5 bases). The receptor was isolated from a person aged 18-60 years who received the Ad26.COV2.S COVID-19 vaccine or a placebo. Written as DNA, the CDR3 is TGTGCCAGCAGCCAAGATAGATCCCAGACAGAAATTAATGGTTACGTCCTGACTTTC. Amino acid sequence: CASSQDRSQTEINGYVLTF.